These T cell receptor beta chains were read from a single sample in a study of shared clonotypes between healthy human individuals. TCRdb's table, derived via immunoSEQ multiplex PCR, lists solely in-frame clones and lacks some. The table has about 2.3 million clones, about 90% seen once; the top ten hold around 0.4%. The material sequenced was naive CD4+ T cells from PBMCs. These receptors were collected from a man aged 18 to 30 in good health. Some clones in this sample may be carry-over from other donors' samples. Each CDR3 is given with its conserved first and last residue. Fields, in order: CDR3 protein, CDR3 DNA, D gene, J gene, V gene, clone size. The D gene is left open where the match is weak. Size is omitted from some rows. Given values are once, few, many or a class for expanded clones.

CDR3aa: CASSQAARLAGVLDEQFF; CDR3nt: TGCGCCAGCAGCCAAGCCGCTCGACTAGCGGGAGTCCTCGATGAGCAGTTCTTC; d_gene: TRBD2; j_gene: TRBJ2-1; v_gene: TRBV5-1; abundance: .
CDR3aa: CASSSDPALGNTIYF; CDR3nt: TGCGCCAGCAGCTCCGACCCGGCGCTTGGAAACACCATATATTTT; d_gene: .; j_gene: TRBJ1-3; v_gene: TRBV5-1; abundance: .
CDR3aa: CASSPNSNQPQHF; CDR3nt: TGTGCCAGCAGCCCCAACTCCAATCAGCCCCAGCATTTT; d_gene: .; j_gene: TRBJ1-5; v_gene: TRBV7-2; abundance: .
CDR3aa: CASSSETGGLNTEAFF; CDR3nt: TGCGCCAGCAGCTCCGAAACAGGGGGTCTGAACACTGAAGCTTTCTTT; d_gene: TRBD1; j_gene: TRBJ1-1; v_gene: TRBV5-1; abundance: .
CDR3aa: CASSFPGEETQYF; CDR3nt: TGTGCCAGCAGCTTCCCAGGCGAAGAGACCCAGTACTTC; d_gene: .; j_gene: TRBJ2-5; v_gene: TRBV7-3; abundance: .
CDR3aa: CASSEALGGPQHF; CDR3nt: TGTGCCAGCAGTGAAGCGCTAGGGGGGCCCCAGCATTTT; d_gene: .; j_gene: TRBJ1-5; v_gene: TRBV6-1; abundance: .
CDR3aa: CASSFGGGYRLTEAFF; CDR3nt: TGTGCCAGCAGCTTCGGGGGGGGGTACAGATTAACTGAAGCTTTCTTT; d_gene: .; j_gene: TRBJ1-1; v_gene: TRBV5-4; abundance: .
CDR3aa: CASSGDKARESFGYTF; CDR3nt: TGTGCCAGCAGTGGAGACAAGGCCCGGGAATCCTTTGGCTACACCTTC; d_gene: .; j_gene: TRBJ1-2; v_gene: TRBV2; abundance: .
CDR3aa: CASSRGSRGWGEQFF; CDR3nt: TGTGCCAGCAGTCGGGGTTCTAGGGGGTGGGGTGAGCAGTTCTTC; d_gene: .; j_gene: TRBJ2-1; v_gene: TRBV2; abundance: .
CDR3aa: CASSWITGPNTGELFF; CDR3nt: TGTGCCAGCAGTTGGATCACGGGACCAAACACCGGGGAGCTGTTTTTT; d_gene: .; j_gene: TRBJ2-2; v_gene: TRBV27; abundance: .
CDR3aa: CASIYIMGGETQYF; CDR3nt: TGTGCCAGCATCTACATCATGGGGGGAGAGACCCAGTACTTC; d_gene: .; j_gene: TRBJ2-5; v_gene: TRBV5-5; abundance: .
CDR3aa: CASSLSDREQFF; CDR3nt: TGTGCCAGCAGCCTCAGCGACAGGGAGCAGTTCTTC; d_gene: .; j_gene: TRBJ2-1; v_gene: TRBV4-2; abundance: .
CDR3aa: CASSQEPAGGDTQYF; CDR3nt: TGTGCCAGCAGCCAAGAACCAGCGGGAGGAGATACGCAGTATTTT; d_gene: TRBD2; j_gene: TRBJ2-3; v_gene: TRBV4-2; abundance: .
CDR3aa: CASRGQGHYGYTF; CDR3nt: TGTGCCAGCAGAGGACAGGGGCACTATGGCTACACCTTC; d_gene: TRBD1; j_gene: TRBJ1-2; v_gene: TRBV6-1; abundance: .
CDR3aa: CASSPVGPLGANVLTF; CDR3nt: TGTGCCAGCAGCCCCGTGGGACCCCTCGGGGCCAACGTCCTGACTTTC; d_gene: .; j_gene: TRBJ2-6; v_gene: TRBV5-5; abundance: .
CDR3aa: CASSFLGEETQYF; CDR3nt: TGTGCCAGCAGCTTTTTGGGTGAGGAGACCCAGTACTTC; d_gene: .; j_gene: TRBJ2-5; v_gene: TRBV7-9; abundance: .
CDR3aa: CASSFQRDTEAFF; CDR3nt: TGTGCCAGCAGTTTTCAGAGGGACACTGAAGCTTTCTTT; d_gene: .; j_gene: TRBJ1-1; v_gene: TRBV28; abundance: .
CDR3aa: CASSKGGLPDEQYF; CDR3nt: TGCGCCAGCAGCAAGGGGGGCTTACCCGACGAGCAGTACTTC; d_gene: .; j_gene: TRBJ2-7; v_gene: TRBV5-1; abundance: .
CDR3aa: CASSEGQLSEAFF; CDR3nt: TGTGCCAGCAGCGAGGGACAGTTATCTGAAGCTTTCTTT; d_gene: TRBD1; j_gene: TRBJ1-1; v_gene: TRBV5-4; abundance: few
CDR3aa: CASSPTVGAVSYNEQFF; CDR3nt: TGTGCCAGCAGCCCTACCGTGGGAGCGGTCTCCTACAATGAGCAGTTCTTC; d_gene: .; j_gene: TRBJ2-1; v_gene: TRBV7-9; abundance: once
CDR3aa: CASSFAGADTIYF; CDR3nt: TGTGCCAGCAGCTTCGCAGGGGCGGACACCATATATTTT; d_gene: .; j_gene: TRBJ1-3; v_gene: TRBV5-4; abundance: once
CDR3aa: CASSRSRQGPNSQPQHF; CDR3nt: TGTGCCAGCAGCCGCTCGAGACAGGGGCCCAATTCTCAGCCCCAGCATTTT; d_gene: TRBD1; j_gene: TRBJ1-5; v_gene: TRBV2; abundance: .
CDR3aa: CASAKTGNTGELFF; CDR3nt: TGTGCCAGCGCTAAGACAGGTAACACCGGGGAGCTGTTTTTT; d_gene: .; j_gene: TRBJ2-2; v_gene: TRBV9; abundance: .
CDR3aa: CAWSVGVRETQYF; CDR3nt: TGTGCCTGGAGTGTAGGGGTACGTGAGACCCAGTACTTC; d_gene: .; j_gene: TRBJ2-5; v_gene: TRBV30; abundance: .
CDR3aa: CASSFRAWGDTQYF; CDR3nt: TGTGCCAGCAGCTTTAGGGCCTGGGGAGATACGCAGTATTTT; d_gene: .; j_gene: TRBJ2-3; v_gene: TRBV5-6; abundance: once
CDR3aa: CASSNGGSAGELFF; CDR3nt: TGTGCCAGTAGTAACGGAGGTAGTGCCGGGGAGCTGTTTTTT; d_gene: .; j_gene: TRBJ2-2; v_gene: TRBV19; abundance: .
CDR3aa: CASSLSLDRRSSYEQYF; CDR3nt: TGTGCCAGCAGTTTATCTCTCGACAGGCGGAGCTCCTACGAGCAGTACTTC; d_gene: .; j_gene: TRBJ2-7; v_gene: TRBV28; abundance: .
CDR3aa: CASSLNSGGWSNQPQHF; CDR3nt: TGTGCCAGCAGTTTAAACTCGGGGGGTTGGAGCAATCAGCCCCAGCATTTT; d_gene: .; j_gene: TRBJ1-5; v_gene: TRBV28; abundance: .
CDR3aa: CASSWGTGEAFF; CDR3nt: TGTGCCAGCAGCTGGGGGACAGGGGAGGCTTTCTTT; d_gene: TRBD1; j_gene: TRBJ1-1; v_gene: TRBV7-3; abundance: .
CDR3aa: CASSDSLPTYEQYF; CDR3nt: TGTGCCAGCAGTGATTCACTTCCGACCTACGAGCAGTACTTC; d_gene: .; j_gene: TRBJ2-7; v_gene: TRBV6-1; abundance: .
CDR3aa: CASGLLGTDTQYF; CDR3nt: TGTGCTAGTGGTTTACTGGGCACAGATACGCAGTATTTT; d_gene: .; j_gene: TRBJ2-3; v_gene: TRBV12-5; abundance: .
CDR3aa: CASSLESVLVYNEQFF; CDR3nt: TGTGCCAGCAGCTTAGAGAGTGTCCTCGTATACAATGAGCAGTTCTTC; d_gene: .; j_gene: TRBJ2-1; v_gene: TRBV11-1; abundance: once
CDR3aa: CASSLFGTGVNTEAFF; CDR3nt: TGTGCCAGCAGTTTATTTGGGACAGGGGTGAACACTGAAGCTTTCTTT; d_gene: TRBD1; j_gene: TRBJ1-1; v_gene: TRBV27; abundance: .
CDR3aa: CASDTTKGNTEAFF; CDR3nt: TGTGCCAGCGACACGACGAAGGGGAACACTGAAGCTTTCTTT; d_gene: .; j_gene: TRBJ1-1; v_gene: TRBV28; abundance: .
CDR3aa: CASREGWTNEKLFF; CDR3nt: TGTGCCAGCAGGGAGGGTTGGACTAATGAAAAACTGTTTTTT; d_gene: .; j_gene: TRBJ1-4; v_gene: TRBV6-1; abundance: .
CDR3aa: CASSELYEKLFF; CDR3nt: TGTGCCAGCAGTGAATTGTACGAAAAACTGTTTTTT; d_gene: .; j_gene: TRBJ1-4; v_gene: TRBV25-1; abundance: few
CDR3aa: CASSPGPSGEQYF; CDR3nt: TGCGCCAGCAGCCCGGGACCCTCGGGGGAGCAGTACTTC; d_gene: .; j_gene: TRBJ2-7; v_gene: TRBV5-1; abundance: .
CDR3aa: CASSLVGGGPPDTQYF; CDR3nt: TGCGCCAGCAGCTTGGTTGGGGGAGGGCCCCCAGATACGCAGTATTTT; d_gene: TRBD2; j_gene: TRBJ2-3; v_gene: TRBV5-1; abundance: .
CDR3aa: CASTLDGAGVREDEQFF; CDR3nt: TGTGCCAGCACCCTGGATGGAGCGGGGGTACGCGAGGATGAGCAGTTCTTC; d_gene: TRBD2; j_gene: TRBJ2-1; v_gene: TRBV28; abundance: .
CDR3aa: CASSPGPTNTGELFF; CDR3nt: TGTGCCAGCAGCCCGGGACCGACGAACACCGGGGAGCTGTTTTTT; d_gene: .; j_gene: TRBJ2-2; v_gene: TRBV28; abundance: few
CDR3aa: CASSLAKSTDTQYF; CDR3nt: TGTGCCAGCAGTTTAGCAAAAAGCACAGATACGCAGTATTTT; d_gene: .; j_gene: TRBJ2-3; v_gene: TRBV27; abundance: .
CDR3aa: CATRNGRLLTDTQYF; CDR3nt: TGTGCCACCCGGAATGGGCGGCTACTCACAGATACGCAGTATTTT; d_gene: .; j_gene: TRBJ2-3; v_gene: TRBV28; abundance: .
CDR3aa: CAISEARDIEAFF; CDR3nt: TGTGCCATCAGTGAGGCGAGGGACATTGAAGCTTTCTTT; d_gene: .; j_gene: TRBJ1-1; v_gene: TRBV10-3; abundance: .